This entry features one T cell receptor beta chain sequence. Measured with immunoSEQ multiplex PCR; TCRdb has only the in-frame clones, and not every one. This sample has approximately 280,000 clones, with 90% found just once. In germline, CDR1 is MDHEN, CDR2 SYDVKM. Losses at the gene ends were 3 bases for V and 3 bases for J; bases not matched to a gene: 7. This CDR3 is 16 amino acids long. The data stem from a study of blood T cell repertoires in COVID-19. The overall study: Nucleic acid was either cDNA or gDNA, and it came from T cells, B-cell-depleted T cells, or PBMCs.

Sample: peripheral blood. V is TRBV28 and J is TRBJ2-1; 8 nucleotides agree with TRBD2. The receptor was isolated from a young woman with COVID-19, enrolled during active disease. For the CDR3, the DNA is TGTGCCAGCAGTTTCGAGCGGGAGACAGACTACAATGAGCAGTTCTTC. Translating it yields CASSFERETDYNEQFF.